This T cell receptor (beta chain) was identified in a study of Graves' ophthalmopathy and Graves' hyperthyroidism. RNA transcripts yielded amplified TCR beta CDR3 regions. Second-round multiplex PCR came after first-round RT-PCR with HTBI primers. TCRdb itself ran the multiplex PCR reads through MiXCR, one entry per CDR3 protein. The table has about 500,000 distinct CDR3 sequences, approximately 15% seen once. Study-level findings and limits: Cross-validated, the 13-signature model showed 87.88%/81.08% sensitivity/specificity, and 80%/75% in the test set.

Germline V gene sequence: CDR1 DFQATT, CDR2 SNEGSKA (reference sequence). The CDR3 is made up of 16 amino acids. V lost 0 bases and J 2 bases, leaving 17 bases between the germline ends. With regard to this clonotype: Its antigen is not identified.

The TCR sequence derives from a woman aged 25 to 39 with Graves' ophthalmopathy. The sequenced sample consisted of blood. The chain joins TRBV20-1 to TRBJ2-7, with D hard to call. The DNA for the CDR3 is TGCAGTGCTAGAGACCAAGTAGGCGGCCGGACCTACGAGCAGTACTTC. Translating it yields CSARDQVGGRTYEQYF.